These 24 T cell receptor beta chains originate from one sample sequenced in a study of OX40 agonist ivuxolimab in advanced cancers. Clones were sequenced by immunoSEQ multiplex PCR, and TCRdb holds only the in-frame ones, with some missing. The data contain roughly 80,000 clones, over 85% of them singletons. This specimen consisted of CD4+ or CD8+ T cells sorted from blood, obtained in a trial of the OX40 agonist ivuxolimab. These receptors were taken from an adult with an advanced solid tumor such as melanoma, head and neck, liver or kidney cancer.

The chain joins TRBV27 to TRBJ2-7; 7 positions agree with TRBD2. Trimming removed 2 bases from V and 0 bases from J; junction bases left unmatched: 1. The germline gives CDR1 MNHEY, CDR2 SMNVEV (reference sequence). This CDR3 has 14 residues. CDR3 in amino acids: CASSLGRGSYEQYF. Written as DNA, the CDR3 is TGTGCCAGCAGTTTAGGGAGGGGCTCCTACGAGCAGTACTTC.

DNA for the CDR3: TGTGCCAGCAGTTTCGGGGGCGCCTGGGAGCAGTACTTC. Translated, it gives CASSFGGAWEQYF. V gene TRBV28 combines with J gene TRBJ2-7, with D perhaps matching TRBD1 or TRBD2 (6 bases each). Germline V gene sequence: CDR1 MDHEN, CDR2 SYDVKM. CDR3 length equals 13 residues. V lost 3 bases to trimming and J lost 7 bases, with 13 bases between them.

The chain joins TRBV13 to TRBJ2-6; D not certain. This CDR3 spans 16 amino acids. Germline V lookup: CDR1 PRHDT, CDR2 FYEKMQ (reference sequence). V shed 2 bases and J shed 0 bases, with 8 bases lying between them. CDR3 DNA sequence: TGTGCCAGCAGCTTATCCGAACGCTCTGGGGCCAACGTCCTGACTTTC. It translates to CASSLSERSGANVLTF.

The rearrangement joins TRBV25-1 to TRBJ2-5; D is tentatively TRBD1 or TRBD2 (5 bases each). The CDR3 has 11 amino acids. Trimming removed 10 bases at V and 10 bases at J, with 16 bases between. Germline CDR1 reads MGHDK; CDR2 reads SYGVNS. The CDR3 loop reads CAIAESGGQYF. CDR3 in DNA: TGTGCCATCGCGGAAAGTGGGGGCCAGTACTTC.

This chain uses TRBV7-9 with TRBJ1-1; 7 nucleotides line up with TRBD1. The germline V gene encodes CDR1 SEHNR and CDR2 FQNEAQ (reference sequence). CDR3 length: 14 amino acids. V was clipped by 4 bases and J by 3 bases; unmatched bases: 5. CDR3 nucleotides: TGTGCCAGCAGCTGGGGGGGGACAGACACTGAAGCTTTCTTT. Amino acids: CASSWGGTDTEAFF. The variable domain in full, completed from reference TRBV7-9 and TRBJ1-1, reads DTGVSQNPRHKITKRGQNVTFRCDPISEHNRLYWYRQTLGQGPEFLTYFQNEAQLEKSRLLSDRFSAERPKGSFSTLEIQRTEQGDSAMYLCASSWGGTDTEAFFGQGTRLTVV.

This chain joins TRBV4-3 and TRBJ1-1; unclear D gene. The germline V gene encodes CDR1 LGHNA and CDR2 YSLEER. The CDR3 is made up of 15 amino acids. Trimming removed 1 base from V and 0 bases from J, with 9 bases in between. CDR3 protein: CASSQVTGMNTEAFF. Here the CDR3 DNA reads TGCGCCAGCAGCCAAGTGACGGGGATGAACACTGAAGCTTTCTTT.

The J gene is TRBJ1-1, the V gene TRBV15; TRBD1 aligns across 8 bases. After removal of 1 base from V and 5 bases from J, the junction contained 6 bases not matched to a gene. The CDR3 is 15 amino acids. CDR1 is LNHNV and CDR2 is YYDKDF in the germline V gene (reference sequence). The CDR3 DNA sequence: TGTGCCACCAGCAGAGTAGGACAGGGAGATACTGAAGCTTTCTTT. This sequence encodes CATSRVGQGDTEAFF.

The rearrangement uses TRBV6-5 and TRBJ1-2; a weak D match, TRBD1 (6 bases). Germline loops: CDR1 MNHEY, CDR2 SVGAGI. Trimming shortened V by 7 bases and J by 4 bases, and 19 bases separated the two germline ends. The CDR3 has 15 amino acids. This CDR3 reads CASTAPGGWAYGYTF. CDR3 DNA sequence: TGTGCCAGCACCGCCCCGGGGGGCTGGGCCTATGGCTACACCTTC.

This clone was seen only once. V gene TRBV19 combines with J gene TRBJ2-1; 11 bases are shared with TRBD2. Germline lookup yields CDR1 LNHDA and CDR2 SQIVND (reference sequence). Trimming cost V 6 bases and J 6 bases; bases outside gene matches: 7. The CDR3 is 15 residues long. The CDR3 here is CASSLAGGPRNEQFF. The CDR3 DNA reads TGTGCCAGTAGCTTAGCGGGGGGGCCTCGCAATGAGCAGTTCTTC.

The chain carries TRBV4-1 and TRBJ1-2, with D tentatively TRBD1 (5 bases). The CDR3 consists of 15 residues. Trimming took off 4 bases at V and 2 bases at J, with 14 bases between the two ends. Germline V gene data show CDR1 as MGHRA and CDR2 as YSYEKL. The chain's CDR3 is CASSLPGPGNYGYTF. DNA of the CDR3: TGCGCCAGCAGCCTTCCGGGACCCGGAAACTATGGCTACACCTTC.

The chain uses TRBV27 and TRBJ2-7; D tentatively reads TRBD1 or TRBD2 (5 bases each). Germline V gene data show CDR1 as MNHEY and CDR2 as SMNVEV (reference sequence). The CDR3 consists of 13 residues. Trimming took 6 bases from V and 3 from J, leaving 12 bases between them. As DNA, the CDR3 is TGTGCCAGCAGCCCCGGGACCCTCTACGAGCAGTACTTC. It is translated as CASSPGTLYEQYF.

The V call is TRBV27, the J call TRBJ1-5; D not resolved. The germline V gene has CDR1 MNHEY and CDR2 SMNVEV (reference sequence). Trimming took 5 bases from V and 9 from J, leaving 17 bases between them. CDR3 length: 14 residues. The CDR3, as DNA: TGTGCCAGCAGTATGGGAGGTTTTGAGTCGCCCCAGCATTTT. It is translated as CASSMGGFESPQHF.

The rearrangement joins TRBV9 to TRBJ1-1; 7 nucleotides match TRBD1. The CDR3 length is 13 residues. Trimming took 3 bases from V and 4 from J; bases not matched to a gene: 3. Germline CDR1 and CDR2: SGDLS and YYNGEE. The CDR3 here is CASSAWDSTEAFF. The CDR3 DNA is TGTGCCAGCAGCGCGTGGGACAGCACTGAAGCTTTCTTT.

With regard to this clone: At one end, the junction sequence differs from germline, possibly due to a read error. The chain combines TRBV5-5 with TRBJ2-1; no reliable D call. Germline V gene data show CDR1 as SGHKS and CDR2 as YYEKEE (reference sequence). CDR3 length: 14 residues. The CDR3: CASSLPTSSNEQFF. The CDR3, as DNA: TGTGCCAGCAGCTTGCCAACATCCTCCAATGAGCAGTTCTTC.

The rearrangement joins TRBV27 to TRBJ2-1; D gene unclear. V shed 5 bases and J shed 4 bases, with 12 bases lying between them. CDR3 size: 14 residues. The germline CDR1 and CDR2 sequences are MNHEY and SMNVEV (reference sequence). The DNA of the CDR3 is TGTGCCAGCAGTCCTCACGAATCATACAATGAGCAGTTCTTC. Amino acid sequence: CASSPHESYNEQFF.

The rearrangement joins TRBV5-4 to TRBJ2-1; TRBD2 agrees at 8 bases. This CDR3 is 17 amino acids long. V lost 3 bases and J lost 10; bases outside the gene matches: 18. Per the germline V gene, CDR1 is SGHNT and CDR2 is YYREEE (reference sequence). Here the CDR3 DNA reads TGTGCCAGCAGCTCGTTCCCCCGGGAGGGCCTAGGTTGGGAGCAGTTCTTC. Amino acid sequence: CASSSFPREGLGWEQFF. Full variable domain (missing parts from reference TRBV5-4 and TRBJ2-1): ETGVTQSPTHLIKTRGQQVTLRCSSQSGHNTVSWYQQALGQGPQFIFQYYREEENGRGNFPPRFSGLQFPNYSSELNVNALELDDSALYLCASSSFPREGLGWEQFFGPGTRLTVL.

This chain links TRBV4-1 with TRBJ1-1, with a possible D match to TRBD1 (6 bases). Looked up from germline, CDR1 is MGHRA and CDR2 is YSYEKL. V was clipped by 0 bases and J by 4 bases, with 12 bases between them. This CDR3 comprises 15 residues. CDR3 amino acids: CASSQDQRGATEAFF. CDR3 DNA sequence: TGCGCCAGCAGCCAAGATCAGAGGGGGGCCACTGAAGCTTTCTTT.

The chain carries TRBV7-9 and TRBJ1-1, with a possible D match to TRBD1 (5 bases). V gave up 6 bases and J gave up 4 bases, with 15 bases separating them. From germline, CDR1 is SEHNR and CDR2 FQNEAQ (reference sequence). The CDR3 covers 14 residues. The CDR3 is CASREPQGSTEAFF. The CDR3 bases are TGTGCCAGCAGGGAACCTCAGGGAAGCACTGAAGCTTTCTTT.

The rearrangement uses TRBV27 and TRBJ1-2; a possible D gene is TRBD1 (6 bases). Germline lookup yields CDR1 MNHEY and CDR2 SMNVEV (reference sequence). This CDR3 region has 15 residues. The germline V and J ends were trimmed by 0 bases and 1 base, with 9 bases remaining between them. This chain's CDR3 is CASSLSTGHNYGYTF. In DNA, the CDR3 is TGTGCCAGCAGTTTATCGACAGGCCATAACTATGGCTACACCTTC.

V gene TRBV4-2 combines with J gene TRBJ2-7; TRBD2 might be the D (6 bases). This CDR3 has 13 residues. The germline CDR1 and CDR2 sequences are LGHNA and YNFKEQ. Trimming removed 1 base at V and 5 bases at J, with 9 bases between. CDR3 sequence reads: CASSQGSGDEQYF. As DNA, the CDR3 is TGTGCCAGCAGCCAAGGATCGGGGGACGAGCAGTACTTC.

The chain has TRBV19 and TRBJ1-2, with 7 bases that match TRBD1. Per germline, CDR1 LNHDA and CDR2 SQIVND (reference sequence). The length of the CDR3 is 15 residues. V shed 7 bases and J 0 bases; nucleotides not matched to a gene: 8. The CDR3 sequence: CASMIRQGSNYGYTF. The CDR3 DNA sequence: TGTGCCAGTATGATCAGACAGGGCTCTAACTATGGCTACACCTTC.

The genes are TRBV19 and TRBJ2-5; TRBD2 might be the D (5 bases). CDR3 length equals 17 residues. CDR1 is LNHDA and CDR2 is SQIVND in the germline V gene (reference sequence). Trimming removed 7 bases from V and 0 bases from J, with 21 bases in between. CDR3: CASNTEPGSCYQETQYF. CDR3 DNA: TGTGCCAGTAACACAGAACCGGGATCCTGTTACCAAGAGACCCAGTACTTC. Combining the CDR3 with reference TRBV19 and TRBJ2-5 gives the whole variable domain DGGITQSPKYLFRKEGQNVTLSCEQNLNHDAMYWYRQDPGQGLRLIYYSQIVNDFQKGDIAEGYSVSREKKESFPLTVTSAQKNPTAFYLCASNTEPGSCYQETQYFGPGTRLLVL.

This clone was found once. The V gene is TRBV6-1, the J gene TRBJ2-7, with D possibly matching TRBD1 (5 bases). CDR3 length: 13 residues. Germline values: CDR1 MNHNS, CDR2 SASEGT. Trimming pared 10 bases from V and 2 bases from J, leaving 15 bases between. CDR3 sequence reads: CATKKDTTYEQYF. Here the CDR3 DNA reads TGTGCCACCAAAAAGGACACTACCTACGAGCAGTACTTC.

The rearrangement links TRBV19 to TRBJ1-5; D is uncertain. Germline V gene sequence: CDR1 LNHDA, CDR2 SQIVND (reference sequence). V lost 5 bases and J 4 bases, leaving 9 bases between the germline ends. The CDR3 loop spans 13 amino acids. The CDR3 region is CASSLVVNQPQHF. The CDR3 DNA reads TGTGCCAGTAGTCTCGTGGTTAATCAGCCCCAGCATTTT.